This T cell receptor (beta chain) was identified during a study of T-cell memory formation after mild COVID-19 (dated by TCRdb to the early 2020s). Describing the broader study: TCR sequence clusters from the two donors were largely donor specific. In a couple of donors, T-cell clones that expanded and contracted after mild COVID-19 were followed by sequencing TCRalpha and TCRbeta repertoires longitudinally. Two young, previously healthy adult volunteers made up the cohort, one male and one female.

Ficoll-Paque density gradient centrifugation was the method used to isolate PBMCs. Including the terminal cysteine and phenylalanine, the CDR3 comprises 14 residues. Only CDR3 DNA remains: 42 bases, in frame from the first base. V drops 5 bases and J drops 4 bases, leaving 12 bases in between. The research as a whole found: Whether the second-wave clones peaking on day 37 were SARS-CoV-2 specific was not confirmed. Only a couple of mild cases were covered by the study, and larger cohorts that include severe cases with pre-infection samples were considered necessary. From day 15 to 85, contracting clones showed balanced CD4/CD8 phenotypes, whereas a second wave of clones that expanded from day 15 to 37 leaned towards CD4+. Some responding clones were detected in pre-infection memory, which suggested that pre-existing cross-reactive memory T cells had joined the SARS-CoV-2 response. Contracting CD4+ clones appeared mostly in the CM and EM memory subsets, whereas CD8+ clones were enriched in EMRA.

Only a few counts were recorded for this clonotype. Its antigen target is currently unknown. The sample holds no much larger clone one base away, and base qualities are not on file. TCRdb records Illumina NovaSeq 6000 as the sequencer. TCRalpha and TCRbeta cDNA libraries were built by 5'RACE with constant-segment primers, adding sample barcodes and unique molecular identifiers. Trizol reagent was used to extract RNA from every sample. Library amplification was performed in two PCR steps, and a second sample barcode and Illumina TruSeq adapters were introduced in the second step. Sequencing of the libraries was done on an Illumina NovaSeq, producing 2 x 150 bp paired-end reads. On the authors' methods: With migec v1.2.7, reads were demultiplexed and then collapsed into UMI-guided consensus sequences. Using mixcr v2.1.11, UMI consensuses were aligned to TRA and TRB V and J templates and then assembled into clonotypes. A clonotype was counted as expanded or contracted only when both edgeR and NoisET called the clonotype significant, with the noise models trained on biological replicates. For edgeR calls, a false discovery rate-adjusted p below 0.01 and a log2 fold-change threshold of 1 were applied. As an exploratory analysis of dynamics, PCA with hierarchical clustering was applied to max-normalized trajectories of the 1000 most abundant clonotypes. The CD4 or CD8 phenotype of responding clones was assigned using the separately sequenced CD4+ and CD8+ repertoires. TCRdb trimmed the raw reads at Q25, called clones with MiXCR and kept productive beta chains. Rows with a matching CDR3 protein are joined into one entry that keeps the most common DNA and genes. Clone size and V and J calls follow TCRdb, not the original study. This sample gives around 200,000 distinct CDR3 sequences in total; 9.5% to 10% of them show up just once. Of the sample, 3.5% falls within the top ten clones.

The V and J segments used are TRBV12-3 or TRBV12-4 and TRBJ1-3; the D gene assignment is ambiguous. The clonotype was recovered from a man aged 18-30 years who had mild COVID-19 (a few samples of this study predate the infection). The sample titles of this study are shuffled in the database, so cell type and time point are left out; the donor was told from shared clones. The source material was PBMCs or a T cell subset sorted from them (not recorded which). The nucleotide sequence is TGTGCCAGCAGTCCGGGGTATCCCGGAAACACCATATATTTT. This gives the protein CASSPGYPGNTIYF.